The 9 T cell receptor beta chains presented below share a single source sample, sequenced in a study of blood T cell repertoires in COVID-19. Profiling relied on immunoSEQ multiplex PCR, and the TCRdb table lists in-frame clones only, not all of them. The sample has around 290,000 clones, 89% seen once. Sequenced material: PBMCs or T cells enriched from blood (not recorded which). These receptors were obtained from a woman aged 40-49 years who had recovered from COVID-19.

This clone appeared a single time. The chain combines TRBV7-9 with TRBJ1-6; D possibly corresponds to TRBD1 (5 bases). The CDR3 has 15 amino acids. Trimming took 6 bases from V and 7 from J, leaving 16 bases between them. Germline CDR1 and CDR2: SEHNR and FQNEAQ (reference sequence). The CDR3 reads CASRNGAGQNSPLHF. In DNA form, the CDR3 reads TGTGCCAGCAGAAACGGCGCAGGGCAGAATTCACCCCTCCACTTT.

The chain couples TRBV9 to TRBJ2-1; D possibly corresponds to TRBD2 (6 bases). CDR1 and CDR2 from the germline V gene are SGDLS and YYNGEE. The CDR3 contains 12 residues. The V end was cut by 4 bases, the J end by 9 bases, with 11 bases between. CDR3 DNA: TGTGCCAGCAGCCCAGGGAGGCTTGAGCAGTTCTTC. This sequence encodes CASSPGRLEQFF. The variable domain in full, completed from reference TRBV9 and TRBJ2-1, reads DSGVTQTPKHLITATGQRVTLRCSPRSGDLSVYWYQQSLDQGLQFLIQYYNGEERAKGNILERFSAQQFPDLHSELNLSSLELGDSALYFCASSPGRLEQFFGPGTRLTVL.

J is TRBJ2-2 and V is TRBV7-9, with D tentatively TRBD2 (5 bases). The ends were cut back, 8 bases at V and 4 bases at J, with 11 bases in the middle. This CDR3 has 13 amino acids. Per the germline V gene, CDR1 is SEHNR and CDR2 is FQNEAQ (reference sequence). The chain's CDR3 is CASSRARTGELFF. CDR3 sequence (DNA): TGTGCCAGCTCGCGGGCGCGCACCGGGGAGCTGTTTTTT.

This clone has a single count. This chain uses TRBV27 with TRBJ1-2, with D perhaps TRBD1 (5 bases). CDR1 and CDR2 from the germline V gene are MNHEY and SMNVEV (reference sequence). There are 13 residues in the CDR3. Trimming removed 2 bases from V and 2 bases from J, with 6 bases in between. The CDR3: CASSLKGNYGYTF. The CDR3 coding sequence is TGTGCCAGCAGTTTAAAGGGGAACTATGGCTACACCTTC.

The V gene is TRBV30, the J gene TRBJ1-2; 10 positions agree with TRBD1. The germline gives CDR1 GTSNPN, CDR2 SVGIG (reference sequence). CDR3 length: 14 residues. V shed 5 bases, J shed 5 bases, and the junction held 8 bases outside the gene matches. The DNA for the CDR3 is TGTGCCTGGGGATTGACAGGGGGCTGGTATGGCTACACCTTC. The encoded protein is CAWGLTGGWYGYTF.

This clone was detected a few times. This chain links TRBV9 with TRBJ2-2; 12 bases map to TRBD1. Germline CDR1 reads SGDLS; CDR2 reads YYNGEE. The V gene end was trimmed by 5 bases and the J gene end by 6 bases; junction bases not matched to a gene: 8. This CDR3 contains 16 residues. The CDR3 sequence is CASRASGTGGSGELFF. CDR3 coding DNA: TGTGCCAGCAGGGCTTCTGGGACAGGGGGCTCCGGGGAGCTGTTTTTT.

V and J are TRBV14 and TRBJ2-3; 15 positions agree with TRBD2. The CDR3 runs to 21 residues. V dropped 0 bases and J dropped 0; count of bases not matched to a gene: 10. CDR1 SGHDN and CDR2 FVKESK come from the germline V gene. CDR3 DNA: TGTGCCAGCAGCCAAGATCTAGCCCGCGGACTAGCGGGGGGGAGCACAGATACGCAGTATTTT. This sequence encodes CASSQDLARGLAGGSTDTQYF.

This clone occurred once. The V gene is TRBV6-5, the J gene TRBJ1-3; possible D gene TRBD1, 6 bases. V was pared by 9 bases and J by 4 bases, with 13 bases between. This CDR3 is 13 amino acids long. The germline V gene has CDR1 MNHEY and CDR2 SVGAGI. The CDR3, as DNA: TGTGCCAGTACTCGGACAGCCGGAAACACCATATATTTT. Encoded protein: CASTRTAGNTIYF.

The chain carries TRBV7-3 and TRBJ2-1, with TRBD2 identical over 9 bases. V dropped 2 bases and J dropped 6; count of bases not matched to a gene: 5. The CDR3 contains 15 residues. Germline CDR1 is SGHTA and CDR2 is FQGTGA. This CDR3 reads CASSLEGTSPNEQFF. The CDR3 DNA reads TGTGCCAGCAGCTTAGAGGGGACTAGCCCCAATGAGCAGTTCTTC.